Reported below is one T cell receptor beta chain. The data belong to a study of cytomegalovirus exposure and HLA in healthy donors. V lost 6 bases to trimming and J lost 3 bases; unmatched junction nucleotides: 13. Germline CDR1 reads LNHDA; CDR2 reads SQIVND (reference sequence). The CDR3 runs 16 residues. Method: immunoSEQ multiplex PCR; TCRdb's copy keeps in-frame clones and lacks some. The table has 150,000 or so clones, 75% to 90% seen once. The source is a man aged 18 to 30 in good health and CMV-seropositive. Sequencing input: PBMCs. The chain links TRBV19 to TRBJ2-7; 8 bases are a match to TRBD1. The CDR3 loop is CASSRLRQGNSYEQYF. In DNA, the CDR3 is TGTGCCAGTAGCCGCCTCCGACAGGGGAATAGCTACGAGCAGTACTTC.